The T cell receptor beta chain under discussion was sequenced for a study of post-analysis software for immune sequencing data (dated by TCRdb to between 2015 and 2016). Concerning the study at large: Disease courses on record covered relapsing-remitting, secondary progressive and progressive-relapsing multiple sclerosis, though some patients had no subtype annotation. The multiple sclerosis patient repertoires were compared with around ten previously published healthy control repertoires from donors aged about 6 to 28 years. A subset of samples was prepared in parallel using single-end sample barcoding, then pooled and co-amplified after Illumina adapter ligation.

In regard to this clonotype: Its recognized antigen is unknown. No much larger clonotype is one base removed from it; base qualities were not supplied.

Broad study findings and their caveats: The multiple sclerosis patient group was slightly younger than the control group. Multiple sclerosis patients had significantly lower normalized Chao1 diversity than controls, a result that suggests substantial peripheral T-cell clonal expansion. Direct clustering with F measure showed strong co-clustering of samples prepared in the same batch, prompting a batch-effect correction. Patients showed significantly higher frequencies than controls for several TRBV segments, among them TRBV5-6, TRBV5-1 and TRBV20-1.

CDR1 and CDR2 (SNHLY, FYNNEI) derive from the germline V gene. Trimmed from V: 5 bases; trimmed from J: 3 bases; junction bases lacking a gene match: 11. The CDR3, from cysteine to phenylalanine, totals 16 residues. The DNA shown is the 48-base CDR3, in frame from base 1. Library generation was performed with PCR. TCRdb lists the instrument as Illumina HiSeq 2500. To reduce PCR and sequencing biases, unique molecular identifiers were incorporated into the TCR beta cDNA libraries. Per 1 to 10 million input T cells, roughly 0.5 million cDNA molecules were obtained, such that each molecule approximated one T cell. Patient libraries were prepared and sequenced with the same protocol used for the earlier healthy control dataset. Within a given batch, samples were prepared together, multiplexed and sequenced on the same HiSeq lane. Per the original workflow: Raw barcoded reads were processed with MIGEC, discarding single-read molecular identifier groups before consensus assembly and CDR3 extraction. Clonotype tables were post-analysed with VDJtools, and diversity was normalized by down-sampling all datasets to the smallest sample size. To correct batch-related cross-sample contamination, repertoire overlap clustering matched CDR3 amino acid sequences but not nucleotide sequences. Clones were called with MiXCR by TCRdb after fastp trimmed the public reads at Q25, and only in-frame beta chains were retained. Every entry covers one CDR3 protein and lists the most common genes and DNA from its rows. The V and J calls follow TCRdb's processing rather than the paper's. Present in this sample are roughly 730,000 distinct CDR3 sequences, around 27% of which were seen just once. Approximately 0.6% of the sample comes from the top ten.

To demonstrate the VDJtools post-analysis software, TCR beta repertoires were profiled from the peripheral blood of 13 young patients with multiple sclerosis. The multiple sclerosis patients were children and adolescents ranging in age from about 6 to 17 years. What was sequenced was blood. This sequence uses TRBV2 and TRBJ2-5, and TRBD2 matches 8 of the central bases. The receptor comes from a girl aged 5 to 17 with multiple sclerosis. This receptor carries the CDR3 CASSPRRREGEETQYF. The sequenced DNA: TGTGCCAGCAGTCCCCGGAGACGGGAGGGGGAAGAGACCCAGTACTTC. With the rest looked up from the reference TRBV2 and TRBJ2-5 genes rather than sequenced, the full variable domain is EPEVTQTPSHQVTQMGQEVILRCVPISNHLYFYWYRQILGQKVEFLVSFYNNEISEKSEIFDDQFSVERPDGSNFTLKIRSTKLEDSAMYFCASSPRRREGEETQYFGPGTRLLVL.